This T cell receptor (beta chain) is drawn from a study of control samples from healthy donors and cancer patients. Remarks on this clone: Other DNA sequences of this sample code for an identical CDR3.

The protocol was immunoSEQ multiplex PCR, while the TCRdb copy is restricted to in-frame clones and leaves out a portion. The sample carries about 410,000 clones, about nine tenths recorded once. The CDR3 is 15 amino acids. V lost 6 bases to trimming and J lost 1 base, with 16 bases between them. Per the germline V gene, CDR1 is LNHDA and CDR2 is SQIVND (reference sequence). The TCR was taken from a man between 35 and 55 years old with head and neck cancer. The rearrangement uses TRBV19 and TRBJ2-7, with D possibly matching TRBD2 (6 bases). Sequencing was performed on PBMCs. The CDR3 bases are TGTGCCAGTAGCCTACGTGGAGGGCAATCCTACGAGCAGTACTTC. Its translation: CASSLRGGQSYEQYF.